This is a list of T cell receptor beta chains from one sample in a study of T-cell memory formation after mild COVID-19. TCRdb fed the 5' RACE reads into MiXCR, producing one record per CDR3 protein. The sample has 170,000 or so distinct CDR3 sequences; around a third are singletons. Sequenced: PBMCs or a T cell subset sorted from them (not recorded which). The receptors here all came from an adult woman who had mild COVID-19 (a few samples of this study predate the infection). Cell type and time point are not known. The CDR3 runs from the conserved cysteine through the conserved F or W. D genes are given only for firm matches. Size values are once, few and many counts, or a class for expanded clones, and some rows have none.

j_call	v_call	d_call	clone_size	cdr3_nt	cdr3_aa
TRBJ2-2	TRBV14	.	.	TGTGCCAGCAGCCAGATAGACTTAGGACTGACCGGGGAGCTGTTTTTT	CASSQIDLGLTGELFF
TRBJ2-1	TRBV9	TRBD2	few	TGTGCCAGCAGCGCCTCAAATCGGGGGGTCAATGAGCAGTTCTTC	CASSASNRGVNEQFF
TRBJ1-2	TRBV24-1	.	few	TGTGCCACCAGTGATTTGACGCAGGGTGGTGGCTACACCTTC	CATSDLTQGGGYTF
TRBJ2-3	TRBV20-1	TRBD1	.	TGCAGTGCCCGACAGGGTGGTGCAGATACGCAGTATTTT	CSARQGGADTQYF
TRBJ1-2	TRBV4-3	.	.	TGCGCCAGCAGCCAAGATTCGCGGGACGTGGCCCGGAGGGATGGCTACACCTTC	CASSQDSRDVARRDGYTF
TRBJ2-7	TRBV20-1	TRBD2	.	TGCAGTGCTAGAGATGGCACTAGCGGGATATCCCTCGGGGAGCAGTACTTC	CSARDGTSGISLGEQYF
TRBJ2-3	TRBV14	TRBD2	few	TGTGCCAGCAGCCAAGCGGCGGGAGTGGATACGCAGTATTTT	CASSQAAGVDTQYF
TRBJ2-7	TRBV21-1	.	few	TGTGCCAGCAGCAGAGGGCAGGGTAATTCCTACGAGCAGTACTTC	CASSRGQGNSYEQYF
TRBJ1-2	TRBV24-1	.	.	TGTGCCACCAGTGATCCCGGGGGCTACACCTTC	CATSDPGGYTF
TRBJ1-6	TRBV2	TRBD1	few	TGTGCCAGCAGGGTGCCCCGGGACAGGAATTCACCCCTCCACTTT	CASRVPRDRNSPLHF
TRBJ2-7	TRBV3-1	.	.	TGTGCCAGCAGCCAAGTCAGTGGAATGTCCTACGAGCAGTACTTC	CASSQVSGMSYEQYF
TRBJ1-1	TRBV7-6	.	.	TGTGCCAGCAGCCCCTACCGCGGTCCCGAAGGAATGGCTTTCTTT	CASSPYRGPEGMAFF
TRBJ2-5	TRBV4-2	TRBD1	.	TGTGCCAGCAGCCGGTCCGACAGGGACCAAGAGACCCAGTACTTC	CASSRSDRDQETQYF
TRBJ2-1	TRBV7-8	TRBD2	few	TGTGCCAGCACCCGCTTTGGGCTAGCGGGTAGTGAGCAGTTCTTC	CASTRFGLAGSEQFF
TRBJ1-2	TRBV15	.	.	TGTGCCACCAGCAAAGATTTGCGGGGGGACTACACCTTC	CATSKDLRGDYTF
TRBJ2-7	TRBV7-8	TRBD1	few	TGTGCCAGCAGCGCCCACAGGGGGTGGAAGGGGCAGTACTTC	CASSAHRGWKGQYF
TRBJ2-1	TRBV20-1	TRBD2	.	TGCAGTGCTCTTAAACTAGCGGGAGGGCCCAATGAGCAGTTCTTC	CSALKLAGGPNEQFF
TRBJ1-1	TRBV5-1	.	many	TGCGCCAGCAGCTCCGGACAGCCGAACACTGAAGCTTTCTTT	CASSSGQPNTEAFF
TRBJ2-3	TRBV12-3/TRBV12-4	TRBD2	few	TGTGCCAGCAGTTTATTAGCGGGAAACGCAGATACGCAGTATTTT	CASSLLAGNADTQYF
TRBJ2-7	TRBV7-2	.	few	TGTGCCAGCAGCTTATATCGCGTCTACGAGCAGTACTTC	CASSLYRVYEQYF
TRBJ2-7	TRBV5-5	TRBD2	.	TGTGCCAGCAGTCTGGCTAGCGGGGACTACGAGCAGTACTTC	CASSLASGDYEQYF
TRBJ2-3	TRBV7-9	.	.	TGTGCCAGCAGCTTAGGCCGGGACTCCACCCCCACGCAGTATTTT	CASSLGRDSTPTQYF
TRBJ2-5	TRBV5-1	.	few	TGCGCCAGCAGCATGGGTATTCACAGGGACCAAGAGACCCAGTACTTC	CASSMGIHRDQETQYF
TRBJ2-7	TRBV15	TRBD2	few	TGTGCCACCAGCAGAGATCCCGGGAGGGCCTCCGAGCAGTACTTC	CATSRDPGRASEQYF
TRBJ2-1	TRBV3-1	.	many	TGTGCCAGCAGCCAAGGCAGGGCCAAGGAGTTCTTC	CASSQGRAKEFF
TRBJ2-1	TRBV24-1	.	.	TGTGCCACCAGGGGGAACCTCGTTGGCGTGCAGTTCTTC	CATRGNLVGVQFF
TRBJ2-3	TRBV11-2	.	few	TGTGCCAGCAGCTCCTTCCCATCAGATACGCAGTATTTT	CASSSFPSDTQYF
TRBJ2-1	TRBV24-1	.	many	TGTGCCACCAGTTCCCCTAGTTTGAGGGCAGGTGAGCAGTTCTTC	CATSSPSLRAGEQFF
TRBJ1-6	TRBV4-2	.	few	TGTGCCAGCAGCCAAGAGGTACGGGGTTCGAATTCACCCCTCCACTTT	CASSQEVRGSNSPLHF
TRBJ1-1	TRBV9	.	.	TGTGCCAGCAGCCAAGGGGGGGGCACTGAAGCTTTCTTT	CASSQGGGTEAFF
TRBJ1-1	TRBV7-2	TRBD1	few	TGTGCCAGCAGCCCCCAGGGGGGGGTGCCCACTGAAGCTTTCTTT	CASSPQGGVPTEAFF
TRBJ2-1	TRBV6-2/TRBV6-3	TRBD2	few	TGTGCCAGCAGTTCCGCCCGACTAGCAGGCAATGAGCAGTTCTTC	CASSSARLAGNEQFF
TRBJ2-3	TRBV7-2	TRBD1	.	TGTGCCAGCAGCCTGACAGGGTTACAGGAGTATTTT	CASSLTGLQEYF
TRBJ2-1	TRBV6-4	.	.	TGTGCCAGCCCCGGCCCGGGGTCCTACAATGAGCAGTTCTTC	CASPGPGSYNEQFF
TRBJ2-3	TRBV12-3/TRBV12-4	.	.	TGTGCCAGCAGTCCCGCTCAGGGCTACACAGATACGCAGTATTTT	CASSPAQGYTDTQYF
TRBJ2-7	TRBV6-4	.	.	TGTGCCAGCAGCCACCGTGGGGCTGGGAGCTCCTACGAGCAGTACTTC	CASSHRGAGSSYEQYF
TRBJ2-7	TRBV20-1	.	.	TGCAGTGCTAGGAGGATTTCTTCCTACGAGCAGTACTTC	CSARRISSYEQYF
TRBJ2-5	TRBV5-1	.	medium-sized	TGCGCCAGCAGCTCCGGGCAGGGGAGAGAGACCCAGTACTTC	CASSSGQGRETQYF
TRBJ2-3	TRBV12-3/TRBV12-4	TRBD2	.	TGTGCCAGCAGTTTATTGGGGCACGGGGGGGCTAGCACAGATACGCAGTATTTT	CASSLLGHGGASTDTQYF
TRBJ2-1	TRBV29-1	TRBD2	.	TGCAGCGTTTCCCCGGGGGGGAAGCAGTTCTTC	CSVSPGGKQFF
TRBJ1-1	TRBV7-3	.	many	TGTGCCAGCAGCTTAGAACCGGCCACTGAAGCTTTCTTT	CASSLEPATEAFF
TRBJ2-7	TRBV6-4	TRBD2	once	TGTGCCAGCAGCGAACTAGCGGGGGCCAACTACGAGCAGTACTTC	CASSELAGANYEQYF
TRBJ2-2	TRBV30	TRBD2	.	TGTGCCTGGAGTGTAGGAGCGGGAGGGCCTAACACCGGGGAGCTGTTTTTT	CAWSVGAGGPNTGELFF
TRBJ2-7	TRBV5-1	TRBD1	few	TGCGCCAGCAGCGAAGCCGGGACAGGGGATGACTACGAGCAGTACTTC	CASSEAGTGDDYEQYF